Presented here are 28 T cell receptor beta chains from one specimen sequenced in a study of T-cell reconstitution after alpha-beta-depleted transplantation in children. As it was prepared, the TCRbeta library received unique molecular identifiers. TCRdb called the PCR reads again in MiXCR, with one record for every CDR3 protein. Of 330,000 or so distinct CDR3 sequences in the sample, approximately 10% were seen once. Specimen: PBMCs from the stem cell graft donor, collected from the stem cell graft. These TCRs come from a human donor who donated a stem cell graft to a child with acute lymphoblastic leukemia.

This clonotype was seen many times. J is TRBJ1-4 and V is TRBV9, with 7 bases identical to TRBD1. Germline V gene lookup returns CDR1 SGDLS and CDR2 YYNGEE. This CDR3 has 15 residues. V dropped 1 base and J dropped 8; count of bases not matched to a gene: 8. CDR3 protein: CASSVREAGGEKLFF. DNA of the CDR3: TGTGCCAGCAGCGTAAGGGAGGCAGGGGGAGAAAAACTGTTTTTT. Full variable domain (rest looked up from reference TRBV9 and TRBJ1-4): DSGVTQTPKHLITATGQRVTLRCSPRSGDLSVYWYQQSLDQGLQFLIQYYNGEERAKGNILERFSAQQFPDLHSELNLSSLELGDSALYFCASSVREAGGEKLFFGSGTQLSVL.

This clonotype came up a few times. V usage is TRBV21-1 and J usage is TRBJ1-5; the table names TRBD1, a call not compared with the DNA. TRBV21-1 is a recognized pseudogene. The CDR3 loop spans 16 amino acids. This CDR3 reads CASSTRGAGLSQPQHF. As DNA, the CDR3 is TGTGCCAGCAGCACTAGGGGGGCAGGGTTATCTCAGCCCCAGCATTTT.

This clonotype occurred many times. V gene TRBV4-2 combines with J gene TRBJ1-1, with 9 bases aligning to TRBD1. The CDR3 is 20 amino acids. V lost 4 bases to trimming and J lost 1 base; unmatched junction nucleotides: 19. Germline assignment: CDR1 LGHNA and CDR2 YNFKEQ. The CDR3 loop is CASSRLLGTGSVKGNTEAFF. The CDR3 region has the DNA TGTGCCAGCAGCCGCTTGCTCGGGACAGGGAGTGTTAAGGGGAACACTGAAGCTTTCTTT.

This clonotype was seen a handful of times. The chain uses TRBV24-1 and TRBJ2-2; TRBD1 matches 12 bases. The CDR3 contains 15 residues. The J segment lost 7 bases and the V segment lost 9 bases, leaving 8 bases of the junction unmatched. Looked up from germline, CDR1 is KGHDR and CDR2 is SFDVKD. CDR3 DNA sequence: TGTGCCACCGGGCCAGGGACAGGGGGCATCGGGGAGCTGTTTTTT. Amino acids: CATGPGTGGIGELFF.

Only a few counts were recorded for this clonotype. This chain joins TRBV5-5 and TRBJ2-5; D is perhaps TRBD1 or TRBD2 (6 bases each). Trimming cost V 3 bases and J 0 bases, with 12 bases left between them. Germline V lookup: CDR1 SGHKS, CDR2 YYEKEE (reference sequence). This CDR3 has 15 residues. CDR3 DNA: TGTGCCAGCAGCTGGGGCGGGACAAACCAAGAGACCCAGTACTTC. Translating gives CASSWGGTNQETQYF.

This clonotype was observed a few times. The chain uses TRBV12-3 or TRBV12-4 and TRBJ2-7, with D perhaps matching TRBD1 or TRBD2 (6 bases each). V lost 2 bases, J lost 1 base, and 12 bases lay in between. The CDR3 totals 15 residues. Here the CDR3 DNA reads TGTGCCAGCAGTTTACGGGGGCTGGGATCCTACGAGCAGTACTTC. Translated: CASSLRGLGSYEQYF.

This clonotype was seen a few times. The chain is built from TRBV4-2 and TRBJ2-2; 7 nucleotides agree with TRBD2. V dropped 2 bases and J dropped 5; count of bases not matched to a gene: 23. Looked up from germline, CDR1 is LGHNA and CDR2 is YNFKEQ. CDR3 length: 21 residues. This CDR3 reads CASSQPPWSAGDTRGTGELFF. CDR3 bases: TGTGCCAGCAGCCAACCCCCCTGGTCCGCGGGAGATACCCGTGGTACCGGGGAGCTGTTTTTT.

This clonotype came up a few times. The chain links TRBV29-1 to TRBJ1-1, with D perhaps matching TRBD1 (5 bases). In germline, CDR1 is SQVTM, CDR2 ANQGSEA. The CDR3 is 11 residues long. Between the trimmed V and J ends, which lost 7 bases and 3 bases, there was a span of 9 bases. CDR3 nucleotides: TGCAGCGGCCGACAGTACACTGAAGCTTTCTTT. Translation gives CSGRQYTEAFF.

This clonotype turned up a few times. V is TRBV5-1 and J is TRBJ2-1; 8 bases match TRBD2. Trimming removed 0 bases from V and 1 base from J; junction bases left unmatched: 3. CDR1 and CDR2 from the germline V gene are SGHRS and YFSETQ. CDR3 length: 16 amino acids. The CDR3 nucleotides are TGCGCCAGCAGCTTGGCCGCGGGAGGTTCCTACAATGAGCAGTTCTTC. Its protein product is CASSLAAGGSYNEQFF. The full variable domain, in which reference TRBV5-1 and TRBJ2-1 provide the parts outside the CDR3, is KAGVTQTPRYLIKTRGQQVTLSCSPISGHRSVSWYQQTPGQGLQFLFEYFSETQRNKGNFPGRFSGRQFSNSRSEMNVSTLELGDSALYLCASSLAAGGSYNEQFFGPGTRLTVL.

This clonotype was counted only a few times. The rearrangement links TRBV4-2 to TRBJ1-5, with TRBD1 identical over 8 bases. With 4 bases clipped from V and 0 bases from J, the junction kept 2 bases outside the gene matches. The CDR3 is 15 residues long. Germline CDR1 is LGHNA and CDR2 is YNFKEQ. The CDR3 bases are TGTGCCAGCAGCCCGGGACAGGATAGCAATCAGCCCCAGCATTTT. Its translation is CASSPGQDSNQPQHF.

V usage is TRBV7-9 and J usage is TRBJ2-3; D might be TRBD1 (6 bases). V lost 4 bases and J 6 bases, leaving 20 bases between the germline ends. The V gene's germline CDR1 is SEHNR and CDR2 FQNEAQ (reference sequence). There are 16 residues in the CDR3. The chain's CDR3 is CASSSPGTHPPDTQYF. CDR3 DNA: TGTGCCAGCAGCTCCCCCGGGACACATCCACCCGATACGCAGTATTTT.

This clonotype turned up a few times. The gene calls are TRBV18 and TRBJ1-1; D remains unclear. CDR1 is KGHSH, CDR2 LQKENI, per germline. Trimming took off 2 bases at V and 1 base at J, with 11 bases between the two ends. The CDR3 has 15 amino acids. The chain's CDR3 is CASSPSEGSNTEAFF. CDR3 DNA sequence: TGTGCCAGCTCACCAAGTGAGGGCTCGAACACTGAAGCTTTCTTT. The full variable domain, its missing parts supplied by reference TRBV18 and TRBJ1-1, is NAGVMQNPRHLVRRRGQEARLRCSPMKGHSHVYWYRQLPEEGLKFMVYLQKENIIDESGMPKERFSAEFPKEGPSILRIQQVVRGDSAAYFCASSPSEGSNTEAFFGQGTRLTVV.

This clonotype appeared a few times. The V and J genes are TRBV20-1 and TRBJ1-2; weak D call: TRBD1 (5 bases). The germline gives CDR1 DFQATT, CDR2 SNEGSKA (reference sequence). CDR3 size: 15 residues. The V gene lost 1 base and the J gene lost 2 bases, with 14 bases spanning the gap. DNA for the CDR3: TGCAGTGCTAGAGGGCCTCGGGGGGGGAACTATGGCTACACCTTC. This translates into CSARGPRGGNYGYTF.

This clonotype appeared a few times. The genes are TRBV18 and TRBJ1-1, with a tentative D call TRBD1 (5 bases). V gave up 0 bases and J gave up 1 base, with 9 bases separating them. CDR1 is KGHSH, CDR2 LQKENI, per germline. This CDR3 has 15 residues. The DNA for the CDR3 is TGTGCCAGCTCACCACCGGGACGGTCGAACACTGAAGCTTTCTTT. Translating it yields CASSPPGRSNTEAFF.

V gene TRBV7-9 combines with J gene TRBJ2-7; D not resolved. The germline CDR1 and CDR2 sequences are SEHNR and FQNEAQ (reference sequence). The germline V and J ends were trimmed by 5 bases and 0 bases, with 14 bases remaining between them. This CDR3 has 15 amino acids. CDR3 nucleotide sequence: TGTGCCAGCAGCCCCCCAGCGTACAGCTCCTACGAGCAGTACTTC. Protein product: CASSPPAYSSYEQYF.

This clonotype has just a few counts. The chain is built from TRBV5-5 and TRBJ1-1; no definite D call. V dropped 3 bases and J dropped 2 bases, with 5 bases sitting between them. Germline V lookup: CDR1 SGHKS, CDR2 YYEKEE (reference sequence). The CDR3 has 12 amino acids. CDR3 nucleotide sequence: TGTGCCAGCAGCTGGACTAACACTGAAGCTTTCTTT. This encodes CASSWTNTEAFF.

This clonotype was counted only a few times. V is TRBV4-2 and J is TRBJ2-7; 8 bases fit TRBD1. CDR3 length: 16 residues. V lost 0 bases to trimming and J lost 3 bases; unmatched junction nucleotides: 7. CDR1 is LGHNA, CDR2 YNFKEQ, per germline. The CDR3 loop reads CASSQEAGGGIYEQYF. The CDR3 DNA reads TGTGCCAGCAGCCAAGAGGCAGGGGGCGGCATCTACGAGCAGTACTTC.

The chain recombines TRBV30 with TRBJ2-1, with 9 bases identical to TRBD2. The CDR3 extends over 12 amino acids. The trim removed 4 bases at V and 9 bases at J, leaving 4 bases unmatched. CDR1 is GTSNPN, CDR2 SVGIG, per germline (reference sequence). Here the CDR3 reads CAWKTSGIEQFF. CDR3 bases: TGTGCCTGGAAGACTAGCGGTATTGAGCAGTTCTTC. Full variable domain (remainder filled in from reference TRBV30 and TRBJ2-1): SQTIHQWPATLVQPVGSPLSLECTVEGTSNPNLYWYRQAAGRGLQLLFYSVGIGQISSEVPQNLSASRPQDRQFILSSKKLLLSDSGFYLCAWKTSGIEQFFGPGTRLTVL.

This clonotype has at least ten counts. The J gene is TRBJ2-3, the V gene TRBV12-3 or TRBV12-4; no firm D call. V was trimmed by 3 bases and J by 6 bases, leaving 13 bases between them. CDR3 length equals 14 residues. CDR3 nucleotides: TGTGCCAGCAGTTTCCGGAGTGGGATCGATACGCAGTATTTT. Its protein is CASSFRSGIDTQYF.

Only a few counts were recorded for this clonotype. The genes are TRBV7-3 and TRBJ2-3; D possibly corresponds to TRBD2 (6 bases). V was pared by 5 bases and J by 2 bases, with 20 bases between. Germline-derived CDR1 and CDR2 are SGHTA and FQGTGA. The CDR3 length is 17 residues. The CDR3 nucleotides read TGTGCCAGCAGCCCTCTAGCGCGCGAAGATCACACAGATACGCAGTATTTT. Amino acids: CASSPLAREDHTDTQYF.

V is TRBV29-1 and J is TRBJ1-2; D not resolved. This CDR3 is built from 13 residues. Germline V CDR1 and CDR2: SQVTM, ANQGSEA. The ends were cut back, 3 bases at V and 7 bases at J, with 15 bases in the middle. The CDR3 is CSVDRKESAGYTF. CDR3 coding DNA: TGCAGCGTTGACAGAAAGGAATCAGCTGGCTACACCTTC.

This clonotype was seen at least ten times. The CDR3 spells CASSQDFQSPYEQYF. CDR3 in DNA: TGTGCCAGCAGCCAAGACTTCCAATCTCCCTACGAGCAGTACTTC. V usage is TRBV3-1 and J usage is TRBJ2-7; D remains unclear. Germline V gene lookup returns CDR1 LGHDT and CDR2 YNNKEL (reference sequence). V lost 0 bases and J lost 2, with 11 bases in between. There are 15 residues in the CDR3.

The chain uses TRBV6-2 or TRBV6-3 and TRBJ2-1; 8 bases match TRBD2. V lost 0 bases, J lost 2 bases, and 0 bases stayed unmatched. CDR1 is MNHEY and CDR2 is SVGEGT in the germline V gene. There are 15 residues in the CDR3. The CDR3 region has the DNA TGTGCCAGCAGTTACTCTAGCGGGACCTACAATGAGCAGTTCTTC. Translation gives CASSYSSGTYNEQFF.

This clonotype was seen only a few times. The chain links TRBV7-9 to TRBJ2-5, with a weak D call TRBD2 (6 bases). V was pared by 5 bases and J by 4 bases, with 14 bases between. CDR1 is SEHNR, CDR2 FQNEAQ, per germline (reference sequence). This CDR3 region has 14 residues. The CDR3 is CASSPSGGAETQYF. CDR3 nucleotide sequence: TGTGCCAGCAGCCCCTCGGGCGGGGCAGAGACCCAGTACTTC.

This clonotype was counted ten times or more. The J gene is TRBJ2-3, the V gene TRBV7-3, with 13 bases fitting TRBD2. The CDR3 is 17 residues long. Trimming removed 1 base from V and 1 base from J; junction bases left unmatched: 2. In germline, CDR1 is SGHTA, CDR2 FQGTGA. The CDR3 nucleotides are TGTGCCAGCAGCTTAATGGGACTAGCGGGGCGCACAGATACGCAGTATTTT. It codes for CASSLMGLAGRTDTQYF.

This clonotype has a count of ten or more. This rearrangement joins TRBV9 to TRBJ2-2; 7 nucleotides match TRBD2. J gave up 5 bases and V 0 bases, and 1 base lay outside the gene matches. The V gene's germline CDR1 is SGDLS and CDR2 YYNGEE. The CDR3 extends over 14 amino acids. The CDR3 region is CASSVGGGTGELFF. In nucleotides, the CDR3 is TGTGCCAGCAGCGTAGGGGGGGGAACCGGGGAGCTGTTTTTT.

The chain carries TRBV10-1 and TRBJ2-7; D is ambiguous. V lost 4 bases to trimming and J lost 6 bases, with 25 bases between them. This CDR3 has 17 residues. The germline V gene has CDR1 WNHNN and CDR2 SYGVQD (reference sequence). The DNA of the CDR3 is TGCGCCAGCAGTGGCCGAAAAAGAGCGACCCTCGAAGGCGAGCAGTACTTC. Its protein product is CASSGRKRATLEGEQYF.

This clonotype was counted at least ten times. This rearrangement joins TRBV4-2 to TRBJ1-5; D perhaps matches TRBD1 (6 bases). This CDR3 is 15 amino acids long. V was clipped by 0 bases and J by 6 bases, with 12 bases between them. Germline V gene sequence: CDR1 LGHNA, CDR2 YNFKEQ. As DNA, the CDR3 is TGTGCCAGCAGCCAAGATGGGGGGGCTAGTCAGCCCCAGCATTTT. Protein sequence: CASSQDGGASQPQHF.